Sequencing of this T cell receptor beta chain was carried out in a study of cytotoxic CD8 clonotypes in ibrutinib-treated CLL. Study details: For this cohort, patients were some eleven relapsed/refractory and under 16 treatment-naive, while approximately 17 were IGHV unmutated. Patients attained around 25 partial and 2 complete responses; at median around 68 months, approximately 15 remained remitted while approximately twelve progressed. Study-level results: Before falling back toward baseline at progression, clonality had risen at the time of ibrutinib response.

A remark on this clone: Its antigen is undetermined.

The data were produced by immunoSEQ multiplex PCR, yet TCRdb's version contains in-frame clones alone and is incomplete. The repertoire includes 110,000 to 150,000 clones, around 93% of them detected once, and 11% sits in the top ten. Trimming removed 5 bases from V and 1 base from J, with 20 bases in between. CDR3 size: 17 residues. From germline, CDR1 is SGHVS and CDR2 FNYEAQ. This chain links TRBV7-6 with TRBJ1-1; perhaps TRBD1 as D (5 bases). The sequenced sample was PBMCs, obtained after 12 months of ibrutinib treatment. The sequence was collected from a human donor with chronic lymphocytic leukemia. CDR3 amino acids: CASSPITGTLGNTEAFF. Here the CDR3 DNA reads TGTGCCAGCAGCCCTATTACAGGAACCCTCGGGAACACTGAAGCTTTCTTT. Full variable domain (remainder filled in from reference TRBV7-6 and TRBJ1-1): GAGVSQSPRYKVTKRGQDVALRCDPISGHVSLYWYRQALGQGPEFLTYFNYEAQQDKSGLPNDRFSAERPEGSISTLTIQRTEQRDSAMYRCASSPITGTLGNTEAFFGQGTRLTVV.